Listed below are T cell receptor beta chains from one sample, sequenced in a study of PD-1 blockade in classical Hodgkin lymphoma. Using immunoSEQ multiplex PCR, the repertoire was profiled, and TCRdb retains in-frame clones only, with some absent. The sample holds roughly 17,000 clones, about 85% seen once. The sample consisted of peripheral blood mononuclear cells (PBMCs). All receptors come from a human donor with classical Hodgkin lymphoma. The CDR3 runs from the conserved cysteine through the conserved F or W. A D gene is named only where the DNA matches it firmly. Clone size is shown for a subset of rows, as once, few, many or a class of expanded clone.

abundance: NA
j_gene: TRBJ2-5
d_gene: TRBD2
v_gene: TRBV7-9
CDR3aa: CASSFRLAGGETQYF
CDR3nt: TGTGCCAGCAGCTTCCGACTAGCGGGAGGAGAGACCCAGTACTTC

abundance: NA
j_gene: TRBJ1-1
d_gene: NA
v_gene: TRBV5-1
CDR3aa: CASSLAGATEAFF
CDR3nt: TGCGCCAGCAGCTTGGCGGGGGCCACTGAAGCTTTCTTT

abundance: once
j_gene: TRBJ2-7
d_gene: NA
v_gene: TRBV28
CDR3aa: CASSEVYEQYF
CDR3nt: TGTGCCAGCAGTGAGGTCTACGAGCAGTACTTC

abundance: NA
j_gene: TRBJ2-5
d_gene: TRBD2
v_gene: TRBV7-2
CDR3aa: CASSMTSGVQETQYF
CDR3nt: TGTGCCAGCAGCATGACTAGCGGGGTCCAAGAGACCCAGTACTTC

abundance: NA
j_gene: TRBJ2-2
d_gene: NA
v_gene: TRBV5-4
CDR3aa: CASSSQAGAGTGELFF
CDR3nt: TGTGCCAGCAGCTCCCAAGCCGGGGCCGGCACCGGGGAGCTGTTTTTT

abundance: NA
j_gene: TRBJ2-5
d_gene: TRBD1
v_gene: TRBV28
CDR3aa: CASSLVQGAQTQYF
CDR3nt: TGTGCCAGCAGTTTGGTACAGGGGGCACAGACCCAGTACTTC

abundance: NA
j_gene: TRBJ2-1
d_gene: NA
v_gene: TRBV9
CDR3aa: CASSPAKGPGAGEQFF
CDR3nt: TGTGCCAGCAGCCCAGCAAAGGGCCCGGGAGCCGGTGAGCAGTTCTTC

abundance: once
j_gene: TRBJ1-4
d_gene: NA
v_gene: TRBV4-3
CDR3aa: CASSQENSREKLFF
CDR3nt: TGCGCCAGCAGCCAAGAAAACTCTCGCGAAAAACTGTTTTTT

abundance: few
j_gene: TRBJ2-2
d_gene: NA
v_gene: TRBV7-7
CDR3aa: CASSLEGNRNTGELFF
CDR3nt: TGTGCCAGCAGCTTAGAGGGCAACAGGAACACCGGGGAGCTGTTTTTT

abundance: NA
j_gene: TRBJ2-1
d_gene: NA
v_gene: TRBV4-3
CDR3aa: CASSQEGPVSSYNEQFF
CDR3nt: TGCGCCAGCAGCCAAGAGGGGCCAGTCAGCTCCTACAATGAGCAGTTCTTC

abundance: NA
j_gene: TRBJ2-7
d_gene: NA
v_gene: TRBV11-2
CDR3aa: CASSSEFQLAESSYEQYF
CDR3nt: TGTGCCAGCAGCTCCGAATTCCAATTAGCGGAGAGCTCCTACGAGCAGTACTTC

abundance: NA
j_gene: TRBJ1-1
d_gene: TRBD1
v_gene: TRBV29-1
CDR3aa: CSARPTGGWTEAFF
CDR3nt: TGCAGCGCACGACCCACAGGGGGATGGACTGAAGCTTTCTTT

abundance: NA
j_gene: TRBJ2-2
d_gene: TRBD2
v_gene: TRBV7-8
CDR3aa: CASSYGSTSGRTGELFF
CDR3nt: TGTGCCAGCAGCTACGGGTCCACTAGCGGGAGAACCGGGGAGCTGTTTTTT

abundance: NA
j_gene: TRBJ2-1
d_gene: TRBD2
v_gene: TRBV18
CDR3aa: CASSPPTSGNDEQFF
CDR3nt: TGTGCCAGCTCACCACCGACTAGCGGGAACGATGAGCAGTTCTTC

abundance: NA
j_gene: TRBJ1-2
d_gene: NA
v_gene: TRBV7-2
CDR3aa: CASSLMKFNYGYTF
CDR3nt: TGTGCCAGCAGCTTAATGAAGTTTAACTATGGCTACACCTTC

abundance: once
j_gene: TRBJ2-7
d_gene: TRBD2
v_gene: TRBV11-2
CDR3aa: CASSRGLAVPSYEQYF
CDR3nt: TGTGCCAGCAGCAGAGGACTAGCGGTACCCTCCTACGAGCAGTACTTC

abundance: NA
j_gene: TRBJ1-3
d_gene: TRBD1
v_gene: TRBV9
CDR3aa: CASSDGDRGPSSGNTIYF
CDR3nt: TGTGCCAGCAGTGACGGGGACAGGGGACCTAGCTCTGGAAACACCATATATTTT

abundance: once
j_gene: TRBJ1-1
d_gene: NA
v_gene: TRBV19
CDR3aa: CATQQGWTEAFF
CDR3nt: TGTGCCACCCAGCAGGGGTGGACTGAAGCTTTCTTT

abundance: NA
j_gene: TRBJ2-7
d_gene: NA
v_gene: TRBV28
CDR3aa: CASSSPGGGATYEQYF
CDR3nt: TGTGCCAGCAGTTCCCCTGGAGGGGGGGCCACCTACGAGCAGTACTTC

abundance: NA
j_gene: TRBJ2-7
d_gene: NA
v_gene: TRBV4-1
CDR3aa: CASSPQGISYEQYF
CDR3nt: TGCGCCAGCAGCCCACAGGGAATATCTTACGAGCAGTACTTC

abundance: NA
j_gene: TRBJ1-3
d_gene: NA
v_gene: TRBV5-1
CDR3aa: CASSTGSTGNTIYF
CDR3nt: TGCGCCAGCAGCACGGGTTCTACAGGAAACACCATATATTTT

abundance: NA
j_gene: TRBJ2-5
d_gene: TRBD2
v_gene: TRBV11-2
CDR3aa: CASSLGGNQETQYF
CDR3nt: TGTGCCAGCAGCCTCGGGGGGAACCAAGAGACCCAGTACTTC

abundance: NA
j_gene: TRBJ2-3
d_gene: TRBD2
v_gene: TRBV2
CDR3aa: CASSGYLGRASPSTDTQYF
CDR3nt: TGTGCCAGCAGTGGCTACCTTGGGAGGGCTTCCCCTAGCACAGATACGCAGTATTTT

abundance: NA
j_gene: TRBJ2-1
d_gene: NA
v_gene: TRBV5-1
CDR3aa: CASSPFSGLANEQFF
CDR3nt: TGCGCCAGCAGCCCCTTCTCGGGGCTAGCTAATGAGCAGTTCTTC

abundance: NA
j_gene: TRBJ1-2
d_gene: NA
v_gene: TRBV5-1
CDR3aa: CASSSGVSRTEGYTF
CDR3nt: TGCGCCAGCAGCTCGGGAGTATCTCGAACTGAGGGCTACACCTTC

abundance: NA
j_gene: TRBJ2-5
d_gene: TRBD1
v_gene: TRBV28
CDR3aa: CASSFPGQGRRTQYF
CDR3nt: TGTGCCAGCAGTTTCCCGGGACAGGGGCGTCGGACCCAGTACTTC

abundance: NA
j_gene: TRBJ1-4
d_gene: NA
v_gene: TRBV27
CDR3aa: CASSLIWGTNEKLFF
CDR3nt: TGTGCCAGCAGTTTAATCTGGGGAACTAATGAAAAACTGTTTTTT

abundance: few
j_gene: TRBJ1-1
d_gene: NA
v_gene: TRBV28
CDR3aa: CASSIGRRVPEAFF
CDR3nt: TGTGCCAGCAGTATTGGTCGCCGGGTCCCTGAAGCTTTCTTT

abundance: NA
j_gene: TRBJ2-3
d_gene: NA
v_gene: TRBV9
CDR3aa: CASSAGEGGGGRGTDTQYF
CDR3nt: TGTGCCAGCAGCGCAGGGGAGGGTGGAGGGGGAAGGGGCACAGATACGCAGTATTTT

abundance: NA
j_gene: TRBJ1-5
d_gene: TRBD1
v_gene: TRBV15
CDR3aa: CATIEAGTGPGQPQHF
CDR3nt: TGTGCCACCATCGAGGCCGGGACAGGGCCGGGGCAGCCCCAGCATTTT

abundance: few
j_gene: TRBJ2-7
d_gene: TRBD1
v_gene: TRBV5-8
CDR3aa: CASSAGQGIHEQYF
CDR3nt: TGTGCCAGCAGCGCCGGACAGGGGATTCACGAGCAGTACTTC

abundance: NA
j_gene: TRBJ2-7
d_gene: NA
v_gene: TRBV7-9
CDR3aa: CASSLVGGYEQYF
CDR3nt: TGTGCCAGCAGCTTAGTAGGAGGCTACGAGCAGTACTTC

abundance: few
j_gene: TRBJ1-1
d_gene: NA
v_gene: TRBV7-9
CDR3aa: CASSLAGFEAFF
CDR3nt: TGTGCCAGCAGCTTAGCTGGATTTGAAGCTTTCTTT

abundance: NA
j_gene: TRBJ2-7
d_gene: NA
v_gene: TRBV6-6
CDR3aa: CASLDPGLSYEQYF
CDR3nt: TGTGCCAGCCTGGACCCAGGACTCTCCTACGAGCAGTACTTC

abundance: NA
j_gene: TRBJ1-2
d_gene: TRBD1
v_gene: TRBV28
CDR3aa: CASSLRDRVSYGYTF
CDR3nt: TGTGCCAGCAGTTTAAGGGACAGGGTTTCCTATGGCTACACCTTC

abundance: NA
j_gene: TRBJ2-7
d_gene: NA
v_gene: TRBV27
CDR3aa: CARNRRGLGEQYF
CDR3nt: TGTGCCAGAAACAGGAGGGGGTTGGGGGAGCAGTACTTC

abundance: NA
j_gene: TRBJ2-4
d_gene: NA
v_gene: TRBV30
CDR3aa: CAWSAPGPKGSQYF
CDR3nt: TGTGCCTGGAGCGCCCCCGGTCCAAAGGGGTCCCAGTACTTC

abundance: NA
j_gene: TRBJ2-1
d_gene: TRBD2
v_gene: TRBV5-1
CDR3aa: CASSLNRGTSGREFF
CDR3nt: TGCGCCAGCAGCCTTAACCGAGGGACTAGCGGGAGGGAGTTCTTC

abundance: NA
j_gene: TRBJ1-5
d_gene: NA
v_gene: TRBV6-6
CDR3aa: CASSSVIGRYNQPQHF
CDR3nt: TGTGCCAGCAGTTCCGTAATCGGACGGTACAATCAGCCCCAGCATTTT

abundance: once
j_gene: TRBJ2-3
d_gene: TRBD2
v_gene: TRBV4-3
CDR3aa: CASSRTSGRPTDTQYF
CDR3nt: TGCGCCAGCAGCCGAACTAGCGGGAGACCCACAGATACGCAGTATTTT

abundance: NA
j_gene: TRBJ1-2
d_gene: NA
v_gene: TRBV27
CDR3aa: CASSPRGYYGYTF
CDR3nt: TGTGCCAGCAGCCCAAGGGGGTACTATGGCTACACCTTC

abundance: NA
j_gene: TRBJ1-2
d_gene: NA
v_gene: TRBV10-3
CDR3aa: CAISESGGAYGYTF
CDR3nt: TGTGCCATCAGTGAGTCGGGAGGGGCCTATGGCTACACCTTC

abundance: NA
j_gene: TRBJ1-5
d_gene: NA
v_gene: TRBV15
CDR3aa: CATSRVGGGRSLGNQPQHF
CDR3nt: TGTGCCACCAGCAGAGTTGGGGGGGGAAGGTCTTTGGGCAATCAGCCCCAGCATTTT

abundance: NA
j_gene: TRBJ2-5
d_gene: TRBD1
v_gene: TRBV6-1
CDR3aa: CASNQGAWAETQYF
CDR3nt: TGTGCCAGCAATCAGGGGGCTTGGGCAGAGACCCAGTACTTC

abundance: NA
j_gene: TRBJ2-1
d_gene: TRBD2
v_gene: TRBV2
CDR3aa: CASSLGTSAPLKNNEQFF
CDR3nt: TGTGCCAGCAGTTTGGGGACTAGCGCCCCCCTCAAAAACAATGAGCAGTTCTTC

abundance: NA
j_gene: TRBJ2-6
d_gene: NA
v_gene: TRBV18
CDR3aa: CASSSGDYSGANVLTF
CDR3nt: TGTGCCAGCTCATCTGGGGATTACTCTGGGGCCAACGTCCTGACTTTC

abundance: once
j_gene: TRBJ1-1
d_gene: NA
v_gene: TRBV18
CDR3aa: CASSPQGQNTEAFF
CDR3nt: TGTGCCAGCTCACCACAGGGACAGAACACTGAAGCTTTCTTT

abundance: NA
j_gene: TRBJ2-3
d_gene: NA
v_gene: TRBV15
CDR3aa: CATSRVKGSTDTQYF
CDR3nt: TGTGCCACCAGCAGAGTGAAGGGCAGCACAGATACGCAGTATTTT

abundance: NA
j_gene: TRBJ2-2
d_gene: TRBD2
v_gene: TRBV7-6
CDR3aa: CASSLGTRNTGELFF
CDR3nt: TGTGCCAGCAGCTTAGGGACTAGGAACACCGGGGAGCTGTTTTTT

abundance: NA
j_gene: TRBJ2-3
d_gene: NA
v_gene: TRBV12-2
CDR3aa: CASRSWRLAAGTDTQYF
CDR3nt: TGTGCAAGTCGCTCCTGGAGACTAGCGGCGGGCACAGATACGCAGTATTTT

abundance: once
j_gene: TRBJ1-4
d_gene: NA
v_gene: TRBV18
CDR3aa: CASSPGPNEKLFF
CDR3nt: TGTGCCAGCTCACCAGGGCCTAATGAAAAACTGTTTTTT

abundance: NA
j_gene: TRBJ2-2
d_gene: NA
v_gene: TRBV27
CDR3aa: CASSPRVTGELFF
CDR3nt: TGTGCCAGCAGTCCGAGAGTCACCGGGGAGCTGTTTTTT

abundance: NA
j_gene: TRBJ2-3
d_gene: NA
v_gene: TRBV7-2
CDR3aa: CASSSPTGVGTQYF
CDR3nt: TGTGCCAGCAGCTCCCCAACAGGCGTAGGTACGCAGTATTTT

abundance: NA
j_gene: TRBJ2-1
d_gene: TRBD2
v_gene: TRBV18
CDR3aa: CASSPANPGLAGEGPDNEQFF
CDR3nt: TGTGCCAGCTCACCTGCCAATCCGGGACTAGCGGGAGAGGGCCCGGACAATGAGCAGTTCTTC